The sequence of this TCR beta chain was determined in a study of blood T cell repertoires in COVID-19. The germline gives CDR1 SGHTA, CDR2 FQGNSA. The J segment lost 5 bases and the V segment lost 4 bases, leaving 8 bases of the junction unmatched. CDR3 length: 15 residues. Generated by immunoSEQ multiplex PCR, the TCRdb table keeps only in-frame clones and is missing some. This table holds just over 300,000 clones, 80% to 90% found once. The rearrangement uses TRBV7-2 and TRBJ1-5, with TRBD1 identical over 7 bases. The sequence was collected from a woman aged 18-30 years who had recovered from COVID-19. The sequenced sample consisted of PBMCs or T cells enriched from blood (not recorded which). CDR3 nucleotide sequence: TGTGCCAGCAGCTCAGGGGGTGAGGGCCATCAGCCCCAGCATTTT. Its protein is CASSSGGEGHQPQHF.